Following are 28 T cell receptor beta chains from one sample sequenced in a study of early T cells in non-severe SARS-CoV-2 infection. TCRdb passed the 5' RACE reads through MiXCR, listing each CDR3 protein once. The profile shows some 50,000 distinct CDR3 sequences, 9.3% of them singletons. The material sequenced was whole blood. These receptors all come from an adult who was a healthcare worker with PCR-confirmed SARS-CoV-2 infection or an uninfected control (not recorded which).

The table lists this clonotype with many counts. This sequence joins TRBV7-3 and TRBJ2-1, with 9 bases fitting TRBD2. This CDR3 is 16 amino acids long. The germline V gene has CDR1 SGHTA and CDR2 FQGTGA. V trimming: 2 bases; J trimming: 6 bases; junction bases outside the gene matches: 8. CDR3 bases: TGTGCCAGCAGCTTATCTGGGGCTAGCGGGATCAATGAGCAGTTCTTC. It is translated as CASSLSGASGINEQFF.

This clonotype was counted between two and nine times. The genes are TRBV3-1 and TRBJ1-3; D is possibly TRBD1 (5 bases). Germline V gene data show CDR1 as LGHDT and CDR2 as YNNKEL (reference sequence). The length of the CDR3 is 15 residues. The V end was cut by 4 bases, the J end by 2 bases, with 12 bases between. The CDR3 region has the DNA TGTGCCAGCAGCCTCCAGGCAGGGACTGGAAACACCATATATTTT. It encodes CASSLQAGTGNTIYF.

The chain combines TRBV3-1 with TRBJ1-1; no definite D call. Trimming removed 3 bases at V and 5 bases at J, with 10 bases between. The CDR3 is 13 residues long. Germline values: CDR1 LGHDT, CDR2 YNNKEL (reference sequence). In DNA form, the CDR3 reads TGTGCCAGCAGCCACGGGCTCCGAACTGAAGCTTTCTTT. The encoded protein is CASSHGLRTEAFF. The full variable domain, with the rest looked up from reference TRBV3-1 and TRBJ1-1, is DTAVSQTPKYLVTQMGNDKSIKCEQNLGHDTMYWYKQDSKKFLKIMFSYNNKELIINETVPNRFSPKSPDKAHLNLHINSLELGDSAVYFCASSHGLRTEAFFGQGTRLTVV.

The chain couples TRBV18 to TRBJ1-5; D might be TRBD1 (5 bases). Trimming removed 2 bases from V and 7 bases from J, with 9 bases in between. Germline V gene data show CDR1 as KGHSH and CDR2 as LQKENI. This CDR3 contains 13 residues. The CDR3 reads CASSPIGAQPQHF. The CDR3 coding sequence is TGTGCCAGCTCACCAATAGGGGCCCAGCCCCAGCATTTT.

This clonotype appeared a few times. V is TRBV3-1 and J is TRBJ2-5; a weak D match, TRBD2 (5 bases). CDR3 length: 13 amino acids. V dropped 1 base and J dropped 5 bases, with 8 bases sitting between them. Germline V gene lookup returns CDR1 LGHDT and CDR2 YNNKEL (reference sequence). The CDR3 coding sequence is TGTGCCAGCAGCCAAGGGCGCGGGGAGACCCAGTACTTC. It yields the protein CASSQGRGETQYF.

This clonotype was observed at least ten times. The V and J genes are TRBV10-1 and TRBJ2-1, with D tentatively TRBD1 or TRBD2 (5 bases each). The CDR3 covers 17 residues. Trimming stripped 5 bases from V and 7 bases from J, with 24 bases between. CDR1 WNHNN and CDR2 SYGVQD come from the germline V gene (reference sequence). For the CDR3, the DNA is TGCGCCAGCAGTTCTACCTCACCGGGACCAAATATTAATGAGCAGTTCTTC. Protein: CASSSTSPGPNINEQFF.

This clonotype was observed many times. DNA for the CDR3: TGCGCCAGCAGCCAACCGACTACGAGGCAGCCCCAGCATTTT. Protein: CASSQPTTRQPQHF. The chain carries TRBV4-1 and TRBJ1-5; D not certain. This CDR3 has 14 amino acids. V gave up 2 bases and J gave up 7 bases, with 12 bases separating them. In germline, CDR1 is MGHRA, CDR2 YSYEKL.

In its sample, this clonotype was seen many times. The genes are TRBV5-1 and TRBJ1-1; no clear D gene. This CDR3 is built from 14 residues. CDR1 is SGHRS, CDR2 YFSETQ, per germline. V was trimmed by 0 bases and J by 6 bases, leaving 12 bases between them. The CDR3 spells CASSLGFSNAEAFF. CDR3 bases: TGCGCCAGCAGCTTGGGCTTCAGTAACGCTGAAGCTTTCTTT.

V and J are TRBV3-1 and TRBJ2-2; the D gene could be TRBD1 or TRBD2 (6 bases each). Between the trimmed V and J ends, which lost 4 bases and 3 bases, there was a span of 12 bases. This CDR3 contains 15 residues. CDR1 is LGHDT, CDR2 YNNKEL, per germline (reference sequence). The CDR3, as DNA: TGTGCCAGCAGCCTTCGGGGGCTGGACACCGGGGAGCTGTTTTTT. Its translation is CASSLRGLDTGELFF.

This clonotype has a count of ten or more. The gene calls are TRBV4-2 and TRBJ1-1; 7 positions match TRBD1. The CDR3 has 13 amino acids. Looked up from germline, CDR1 is LGHNA and CDR2 is YNFKEQ. The trim removed 5 bases at V and 9 bases at J, leaving 9 bases unmatched. CDR3 region: CASSDRDSGKAFF. CDR3 nucleotides: TGTGCCAGCAGCGACCGGGACAGTGGTAAAGCTTTCTTT.

Concerning this clonotype: It may be a read error: a sequence one base away is much more abundant. The gene calls are TRBV7-7 and TRBJ2-5; either TRBD1 or TRBD2 may supply D (5 bases each). Germline assignment: CDR1 SSHAT and CDR2 FNYEAQ (reference sequence). This CDR3 has 13 residues. The germline V and J ends were trimmed by 2 bases and 9 bases, with 13 bases remaining between them. The CDR3: CASSLTGLEAQYF. The CDR3 nucleotides read TGTGCCAGCAGCTTAACGGGGCTTGAGGCCCAGTACTTC. Combining the CDR3 with reference TRBV7-7 and TRBJ2-5 gives the whole variable domain GAGVSQSPRYKVTKRGQDVTLRCDPISSHATLYWYQQALGQGPEFLTYFNYEAQPDKSGLPSDRFSAERPEGSISTLTIQRTEQRDSAMYRCASSLTGLEAQYFGPGTRLLVL.

Many counts were recorded for this clonotype. The V and J genes are TRBV10-3 and TRBJ2-7, with 10 bases lining up with TRBD1. Looked up from germline, CDR1 is ENHRY and CDR2 is SYGVKD. The CDR3 spans 15 residues. With 2 bases clipped from V and 5 bases from J, the junction kept 6 bases outside the gene matches. As DNA, the CDR3 is TGTGCCATCAGTGAGAAAGGGACAGGGGTCCACGAGCAGTACTTC. This codes for CAISEKGTGVHEQYF.

The sample holds many counts of this clonotype. The chain joins TRBV29-1 to TRBJ2-3; 7 bases are a match to TRBD2. Losses at the gene ends were 1 base for V and 5 bases for J; bases not matched to a gene: 9. The CDR3 has 15 residues. Germline CDR1 reads SQVTM; CDR2 reads ANQGSEA. CDR3 loop: CSVEGTGGAGDTQYF. CDR3 nucleotides: TGCAGCGTTGAAGGCACGGGGGGAGCGGGAGATACGCAGTATTTT.

This clonotype has a handful of counts. The junction differs from germline at one of its ends, possibly a read error. V usage is TRBV4-1 and J usage is TRBJ2-1; D perhaps matches TRBD1 (5 bases). This CDR3 has 14 amino acids. The germline V gene encodes CDR1 MGHRA and CDR2 YSYEKL. The CDR3: CASSQDQGLVLTHF. The CDR3 DNA follows: TGCGCCAGCAGCCAAGACCAGGGCCTTGTACTTACCCACTTC.

At least ten counts were recorded for this clonotype. The chain has TRBV15 and TRBJ2-3; D unclear. V shed 3 bases and J shed 2 bases, with 3 bases lying between them. Germline V gene data show CDR1 as LNHNV and CDR2 as YYDKDF (reference sequence). The CDR3 runs to 12 residues. The CDR3 sequence: CATSRDTDTQYF. CDR3 nucleotide sequence: TGTGCCACCAGCAGGGACACAGATACGCAGTATTTT.

This clonotype has more than one count but fewer than ten. The genes are TRBV29-1 and TRBJ1-1; D is uncertain. CDR3 length equals 13 residues. Trimming took 3 bases from V and 1 from J, leaving 9 bases between them. The germline V gene has CDR1 SQVTM and CDR2 ANQGSEA. CDR3 DNA: TGCAGCGTTGAGGACCGACAGAACACTGAAGCTTTCTTT. Residues: CSVEDRQNTEAFF.

The sample holds a few counts of this clonotype. The V call is TRBV12-3 or TRBV12-4, the J call TRBJ2-3; D might be TRBD2 (6 bases). Trimming removed 3 bases from V and 0 bases from J, with 13 bases in between. CDR3 length: 16 residues. The CDR3 here is CASSLGPGVSTDTQYF. CDR3 DNA sequence: TGTGCCAGCAGTTTGGGCCCGGGGGTTAGCACAGATACGCAGTATTTT.

The rearrangement links TRBV7-9 to TRBJ2-5, with D uncertain. The germline V gene has CDR1 SEHNR and CDR2 FQNEAQ (reference sequence). This CDR3 is built from 13 residues. V was pared by 1 base and J by 4 bases, with 7 bases between. The CDR3 nucleotides are TGTGCCAGCAGCTTAGGGATCTTAGAGACCCAGTACTTC. Translating gives CASSLGILETQYF. Filled out from reference TRBV7-9 and TRBJ2-5, the complete variable domain reads DTGVSQNPRHKITKRGQNVTFRCDPISEHNRLYWYRQTLGQGPEFLTYFQNEAQLEKSRLLSDRFSAERPKGSFSTLEIQRTEQGDSAMYLCASSLGILETQYFGPGTRLLVL.

The chain joins TRBV30 to TRBJ2-3; D is uncertain. The CDR3 length is 13 residues. The germline CDR1 and CDR2 sequences are GTSNPN and SVGIG (reference sequence). V gave up 0 bases and J gave up 5 bases, with 9 bases separating them. The CDR3 DNA follows: TGTGCCTGGAGTGTAAACTGGGGAGATACGCAGTATTTT. It translates to CAWSVNWGDTQYF.

The chain recombines TRBV12-3 or TRBV12-4 with TRBJ1-1; 7 positions match TRBD1. V was pared by 7 bases and J by 1 base, with 3 bases of the junction left unmatched. The CDR3 consists of 13 residues. Here the CDR3 reads CASTPGGNTEAFF. The CDR3 DNA reads TGTGCCAGCACGCCAGGGGGGAACACTGAAGCTTTCTTT.

The chain uses TRBV4-1 and TRBJ1-4; TRBD1 agrees at 8 bases. From germline, CDR1 is MGHRA and CDR2 YSYEKL. This CDR3 spans 15 amino acids. J was trimmed by 8 bases and V by 0 bases; bases with no gene match: 5. This chain's CDR3 is CASSQDGGQGEKLFF. CDR3 nucleotides: TGCGCCAGCAGCCAAGATGGAGGACAGGGAGAAAAACTGTTTTTT.

The table lists this clonotype with many counts. The chain joins TRBV3-1 to TRBJ2-3; unclear D gene. Per the germline V gene, CDR1 is LGHDT and CDR2 is YNNKEL (reference sequence). The CDR3 covers 16 residues. Between the trimmed V and J ends, which lost 1 base and 0 bases, there was a span of 11 bases. The CDR3 DNA sequence: TGTGCCAGCAGCCAAGTTGCTGGGTCTAGCACAGATACGCAGTATTTT. Encoded protein: CASSQVAGSSTDTQYF.

This chain links TRBV5-1 with TRBJ2-3, with 8 bases lining up with TRBD1. J gave up 2 bases and V 7 bases, and 9 bases lay outside the gene matches. Germline-derived CDR1 and CDR2 are SGHRS and YFSETQ. This CDR3 spans 15 amino acids. The CDR3 region has the DNA TGCGCCAGCCTATCCGGGACAGGCCCCACAGATACGCAGTATTTT. Protein product: CASLSGTGPTDTQYF.

This clonotype has ten or more counts. This rearrangement joins TRBV7-2 to TRBJ1-5; D not resolved. Deletions cut 5 bases from V and 6 bases from J, with 11 bases between. The CDR3 runs 13 residues. CDR1 and CDR2 from the germline V gene are SGHTA and FQGNSA. CDR3: CASSPGRVQPQHF. CDR3 nucleotide sequence: TGTGCCAGCAGCCCGGGGAGGGTTCAGCCCCAGCATTTT.

This clonotype came up many times. The V call is TRBV4-1, the J call TRBJ2-7; 9 nucleotides match TRBD1. Per the germline V gene, CDR1 is MGHRA and CDR2 is YSYEKL. CDR3 length equals 16 residues. V dropped 0 bases and J dropped 6; count of bases not matched to a gene: 9. The CDR3 sequence is CASSQDGTGSWAEQYF. As DNA, the CDR3 is TGCGCCAGCAGCCAAGATGGGACAGGGAGCTGGGCCGAGCAGTACTTC.

V usage is TRBV5-4 and J usage is TRBJ2-6; a possible D gene is TRBD1 (6 bases). CDR1 is SGHNT and CDR2 is YYREEE in the germline V gene (reference sequence). V was clipped by 4 bases and J by 0 bases, with 8 bases between them. The CDR3 totals 15 residues. CDR3 residues: CASSPDSSGANVLTF. CDR3 DNA sequence: TGTGCCAGCAGCCCGGACAGCTCTGGGGCCAACGTCCTGACTTTC.

This clonotype occurred many times. The V and J genes are TRBV18 and TRBJ1-3, with D hard to call. The V and J ends lost 0 bases and 1 base respectively, with 7 bases between them. Germline V gene lookup returns CDR1 KGHSH and CDR2 LQKENI. CDR3 length: 15 residues. The CDR3 protein is CASSPPANSGNTIYF. The CDR3 bases are TGTGCCAGCTCACCACCAGCAAATTCTGGAAACACCATATATTTT.

V is TRBV27 and J is TRBJ2-5; 12 bases are shared with TRBD2. CDR3 length equals 15 residues. Germline values: CDR1 MNHEY, CDR2 SMNVEV (reference sequence). Unmatched junction bases numbered 4, after V lost 7 bases and J lost 1 base. The CDR3 DNA reads TGTGCCAGCAAAAGACTAGCGGGGGTCCAAGAGACCCAGTACTTC. Translation gives CASKRLAGVQETQYF.